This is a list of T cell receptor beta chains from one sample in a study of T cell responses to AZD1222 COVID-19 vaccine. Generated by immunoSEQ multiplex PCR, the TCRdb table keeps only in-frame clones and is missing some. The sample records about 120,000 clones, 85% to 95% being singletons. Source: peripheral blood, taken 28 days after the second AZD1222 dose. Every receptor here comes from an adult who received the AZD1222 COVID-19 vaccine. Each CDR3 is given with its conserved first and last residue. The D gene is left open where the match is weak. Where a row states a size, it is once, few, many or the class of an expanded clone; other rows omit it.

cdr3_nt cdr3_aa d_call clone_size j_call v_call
TGTGCCAGTAGGCTCACTAGCGGGGTCACAGATACGCAGTATTTT CASRLTSGVTDTQYF TRBD2 NA TRBJ2-3 TRBV19
TGTGCCAGCAGCTGGAATAGTAACGCCCTAGGATACAATGAGCAGTTCTTC CASSWNSNALGYNEQFF NA NA TRBJ2-1 TRBV7-9
TGTGCCAGCAGCTCTACGGGACAGGGCTATCGGAACACTGAAGCTTTCTTT CASSSTGQGYRNTEAFF TRBD1 NA TRBJ1-1 TRBV7-2
TGTGCCAGCCAGGGGACAGCCCAAGAGACCCAGTACTTC CASQGTAQETQYF TRBD1 NA TRBJ2-5 TRBV18
TGTGCCAGCAGCGTAGGGCTAGCGGGAGGGCTGACCGAGCAGTACTTC CASSVGLAGGLTEQYF TRBD2 NA TRBJ2-7 TRBV9
TGTGCCTGGAGTGAGGGGATGGGGTACACCTTC CAWSEGMGYTF NA NA TRBJ1-2 TRBV30
TGTGCCAGCAGTTACTCGGCTAACTCCTACGAGCAGTACTTC CASSYSANSYEQYF NA NA TRBJ2-7 TRBV6-5
TGTGCCAGCAGCTTAAGTCTCGGGGAGCTGTTTTTT CASSLSLGELFF NA NA TRBJ2-2 TRBV7-2
TGTGCCAGTGGCAGCGGGGGGGACACAGATACGCAGTATTTT CASGSGGDTDTQYF TRBD2 NA TRBJ2-3 TRBV19
TGTGCCACCAGCAGAGATGGCGGGAGGGCCTCTGGAAACACCATATATTTT CATSRDGGRASGNTIYF NA NA TRBJ1-3 TRBV15
TGCAGCGTTGATAAAGAACAGATGGGAGCTTTCTTT CSVDKEQMGAFF NA NA TRBJ1-1 TRBV29-1
TGTGCCAGCACCGACGACAAAGGGGGCACCGGGGAGCTGTTTTTT CASTDDKGGTGELFF NA NA TRBJ2-2 TRBV6-6
TGTGCCATCAGCCCTGGGGGGGTCTCTGGAAACACCATATATTTT CAISPGGVSGNTIYF NA NA TRBJ1-3 TRBV10-3
TGTGCCAGCAGACGAGGGACAGGGGCTGAAGCTTTCTTT CASRRGTGAEAFF TRBD1 few TRBJ1-1 TRBV6-5
TGTGCCAGCTCACCCCTCGCACAGGGCGCCTATAATTCACCCCTCCACTTT CASSPLAQGAYNSPLHF NA NA TRBJ1-6 TRBV18
TGTGCCAGCAGCGGCCCCTATAATTCACCCCTCCACTTT CASSGPYNSPLHF NA once TRBJ1-6 TRBV6-5
TGTGCCTGGAGGAGCGCATTGCTAACATCTAGCGGGAGGGCCAAGCCCTACGAGCAGTACTTC CAWRSALLTSSGRAKPYEQYF TRBD2 NA TRBJ2-7 TRBV30
TGTGCCAGCAGCTTAGGACGGCGGGGGTCGAATCTCTATGGCTACACCTTC CASSLGRRGSNLYGYTF NA NA TRBJ1-2 TRBV7-8
TGTGCCATACAGACAGGCGGGAACACTGAAGCTTTCTTT CAIQTGGNTEAFF NA NA TRBJ1-1 TRBV10-3
TGTGCCAGCAGTCCCGGGACTAGCGGATACACCGGGGAGCTGTTTTTT CASSPGTSGYTGELFF TRBD2 NA TRBJ2-2 TRBV5-6
TGTGCCAGCAGCAACACGGGACTAGCGGACACAGATACGCAGTATTTT CASSNTGLADTDTQYF TRBD2 once TRBJ2-3 TRBV5-4
TGTGCCAGTAGTACCCGGACAGTAATGGGGGTAGGCAATCAGCCCCAGCATTTT CASSTRTVMGVGNQPQHF NA NA TRBJ1-5 TRBV19
TGTGCCAGCAGCCCGGGCTCCTATAATTCACCCCTCCACTTT CASSPGSYNSPLHF NA NA TRBJ1-6 TRBV5-4
TGTGCCAGCAGCCGCAAGGCTACCGGGGAGCTGTTTTTT CASSRKATGELFF NA NA TRBJ2-2 TRBV14
TGTGCCAGCAGCTCCCGGTTCTACGAGCAGTACTTC CASSSRFYEQYF NA NA TRBJ2-7 TRBV14
TGTGCCAGCAGTGTCCGGGACAGGGCAAATCAGCCCCAGCATTTT CASSVRDRANQPQHF TRBD1 NA TRBJ1-5 TRBV25-1
TGCGCCAGCAGCTTGTTTGGGCAGGGGCTGGGTAGCACAGATACGCAGTATTTT CASSLFGQGLGSTDTQYF NA NA TRBJ2-3 TRBV5-1
TGTGCCAGCAGCTTGGGCGGCGGAGGCTACGAGCAGTACTTC CASSLGGGGYEQYF NA NA TRBJ2-7 TRBV5-5
TGTGCCAGTAGTACCCAGTCCCTGGGGGGCTATGGCTACACCTTC CASSTQSLGGYGYTF NA NA TRBJ1-2 TRBV19
TGCGCCAGCACCCTAGGGACTAGCGGGGCAGATACGCAGTATTTT CASTLGTSGADTQYF TRBD2 NA TRBJ2-3 TRBV5-1
TGTGCCAGTAGCTATTCCGCCTACAATGAGCAGTTCTTC CASSYSAYNEQFF NA NA TRBJ2-1 TRBV19
TGTGCCACCAGCAGGGCCGGGACAGGGCGACACGAGCAGTACTTC CATSRAGTGRHEQYF TRBD1 NA TRBJ2-7 TRBV15
TGCAGCGTTGAATTGCACTACACTGAAGCTTTCTTT CSVELHYTEAFF NA NA TRBJ1-1 TRBV29-1
TGTGCCAGCAGCTTAAGGGGAGGGAATGAAAAACTGTTTTTT CASSLRGGNEKLFF NA NA TRBJ1-4 TRBV7-9
TGCGCCAGCAGCCAAGATCTGGTGGGTGAAAAACTGTTTTTT CASSQDLVGEKLFF NA NA TRBJ1-4 TRBV4-3
TGCGCCAGCAGCCAAGCCGGTCTAGAGGGAGATACGCAGTATTTT CASSQAGLEGDTQYF NA NA TRBJ2-3 TRBV4-1
TGTGCCAGCAGCCGAATTACGGGGCTGGCTTTCTTT CASSRITGLAFF NA NA TRBJ1-1 TRBV25-1
TGTGCCAGCAGTCCCCGCGGTGCTTACGAGCAGTACTTC CASSPRGAYEQYF NA few TRBJ2-7 TRBV6-5
TGTGCCAGTGGTCAGAGCGGCCACTATGGCTACACCTTC CASGQSGHYGYTF NA NA TRBJ1-2 TRBV19
TGTGCCAGCAGTTACACCGGGACAGGGGGTGGAAATGGCTACACCTTC CASSYTGTGGGNGYTF TRBD1 NA TRBJ1-2 TRBV6-5
TGTGCCAGCAGTTACGGCAACTATGGCTACACCTTC CASSYGNYGYTF NA NA TRBJ1-2 TRBV6-2/TRBV6-3
TGTGCCAGCAGCCAAGATACCAGGTCTCTGTTCTTC CASSQDTRSLFF NA NA TRBJ2-1 TRBV3-1/TRBV3-2
TGTGCCAGTAGTACGCCGGCCCATAGCAATCAGCCCCAGCATTTT CASSTPAHSNQPQHF NA NA TRBJ1-5 TRBV19